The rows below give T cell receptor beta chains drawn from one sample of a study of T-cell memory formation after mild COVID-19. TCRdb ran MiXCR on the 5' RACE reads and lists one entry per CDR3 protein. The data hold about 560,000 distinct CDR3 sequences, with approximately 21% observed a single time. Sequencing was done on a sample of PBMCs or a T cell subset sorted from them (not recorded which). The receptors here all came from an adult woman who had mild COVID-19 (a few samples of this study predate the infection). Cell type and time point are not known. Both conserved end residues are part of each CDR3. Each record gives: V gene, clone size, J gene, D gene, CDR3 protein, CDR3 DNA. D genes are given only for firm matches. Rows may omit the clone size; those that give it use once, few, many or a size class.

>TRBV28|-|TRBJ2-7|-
CASSVGNYEQYF
TGTGCCAGCAGTGTGGGTAACTACGAGCAGTACTTC
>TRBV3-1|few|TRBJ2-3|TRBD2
CASSLGLVTDTQYF
TGTGCCAGCAGCCTCGGACTAGTCACAGATACGCAGTATTTT
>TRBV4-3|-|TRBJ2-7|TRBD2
CASSQEPGGPYEQYF
TGCGCCAGCAGCCAAGAACCGGGAGGACCCTACGAGCAGTACTTC
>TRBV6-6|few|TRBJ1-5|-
CASRTVSNQPQHF
TGTGCCAGCAGAACAGTTAGCAATCAGCCCCAGCATTTT
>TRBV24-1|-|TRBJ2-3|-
CATSVSTDTQYF
TGTGCCACCAGTGTCAGCACAGATACGCAGTATTTT
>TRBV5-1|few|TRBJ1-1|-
CASHGRSYLDSNTEAFF
TGCGCCAGCCACGGACGGTCATACCTCGACAGTAACACTGAAGCTTTCTTT
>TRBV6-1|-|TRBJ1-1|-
CASSEAEGGQTEAFF
TGTGCCAGCAGTGAAGCGGAGGGGGGCCAAACTGAAGCTTTCTTT
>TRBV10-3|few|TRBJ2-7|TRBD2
CASRGAGGSYEQYF
TGTGCCTCCCGGGGGGCGGGAGGTTCCTACGAGCAGTACTTC
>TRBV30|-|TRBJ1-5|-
CAWSVGNKPQHF
TGTGCCTGGAGTGTAGGAAATAAGCCCCAGCATTTT
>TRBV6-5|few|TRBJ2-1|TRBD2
CASSLETSGGYEQFF
TGTGCCAGCAGTTTGGAGACTAGCGGGGGGTATGAGCAGTTCTTC
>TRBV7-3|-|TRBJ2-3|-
CASSPDTGIDALTDTQYF
TGTGCCAGCAGCCCTGATACCGGGATAGATGCCTTAACAGATACGCAGTATTTT
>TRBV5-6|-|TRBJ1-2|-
CASTQGSYGYTF
TGTGCCAGCACCCAGGGGAGTTATGGCTACACCTTC
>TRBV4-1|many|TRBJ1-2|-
CASSQRPQGRGIDYGYTF
TGCGCCAGCAGCCAACGCCCCCAAGGCAGGGGCATTGACTATGGCTACACCTTC
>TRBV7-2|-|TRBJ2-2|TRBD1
CASSPRSGTGGNTGELFF
TGTGCCAGCAGCCCTAGGTCGGGGACAGGGGGGAACACCGGGGAGCTGTTTTTT
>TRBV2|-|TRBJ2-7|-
CASSEAYSTYEQYF
TGTGCCAGCTCCGAGGCATACTCCACCTACGAGCAGTACTTC
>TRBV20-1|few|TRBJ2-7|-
CSARDRAPNSYEQYF
TGCAGTGCTAGAGATAGGGCGCCCAACTCCTACGAGCAGTACTTC
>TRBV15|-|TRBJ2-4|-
CATSSPEVVTRHIQYF
TGTGCCACCAGCAGCCCCGAAGTGGTGACAAGGCACATTCAGTACTTC
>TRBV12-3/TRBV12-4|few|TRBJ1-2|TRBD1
CASSQPRTGRVDYGYTF
TGTGCCAGCAGTCAACCCAGGACAGGAAGGGTCGACTATGGCTACACCTTC
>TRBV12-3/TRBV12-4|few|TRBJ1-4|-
CASSLDLGVGSEKLFF
TGTGCCAGCAGTTTAGATCTGGGGGTCGGGAGCGAAAAACTGTTTTTT
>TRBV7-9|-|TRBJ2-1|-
CASSPARASGRDEQFF
TGTGCCAGCAGCCCCGCCCGGGCTTCGGGACGGGATGAGCAGTTCTTC
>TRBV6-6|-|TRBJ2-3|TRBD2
CASSYSLAGLTDTQYF
TGTGCCAGCAGTTACTCTCTAGCGGGTCTCACAGATACGCAGTATTTT
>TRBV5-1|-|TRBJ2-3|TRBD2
CASSTGLAGGPSTDTQYF
TGCGCCAGCAGCACGGGACTAGCGGGAGGCCCTAGCACAGATACGCAGTATTTT
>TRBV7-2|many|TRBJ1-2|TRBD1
CASSLGTGLVGGYTF
TGTGCCAGCAGCTTAGGGACAGGGTTAGTAGGTGGCTACACCTTC
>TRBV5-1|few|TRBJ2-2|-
CASSLATSFPGELFF
TGCGCCAGCAGCTTGGCCACTAGTTTCCCCGGGGAGCTGTTTTTT
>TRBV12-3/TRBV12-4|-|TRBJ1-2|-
CASSLASTYGYTF
TGTGCCAGCAGTTTGGCCAGTACCTATGGCTACACCTTC
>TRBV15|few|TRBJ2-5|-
CATSIGGVGETQYF
TGTGCCACCAGCATCGGCGGGGTCGGGGAGACCCAGTACTTC
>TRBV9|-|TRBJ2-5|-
CASSHLAPSLPPETQYF
TGTGCCAGCAGTCATCTAGCCCCATCTCTACCACCAGAGACCCAGTACTTC
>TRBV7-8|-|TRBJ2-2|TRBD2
CASSTGLAGNTGELFF
TGTGCCAGCAGCACTGGACTAGCGGGAAACACCGGGGAGCTGTTTTTT
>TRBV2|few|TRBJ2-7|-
CASSRQASYEQYF
TGTGCCAGCAGCAGACAGGCCTCCTACGAGCAGTACTTC
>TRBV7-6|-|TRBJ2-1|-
CASASENEQFF
TGTGCCAGCGCGTCGGAAAATGAGCAGTTCTTC
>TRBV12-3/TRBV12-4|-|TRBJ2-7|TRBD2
CASSSLGLAGPYEQYF
TGTGCCAGCAGTTCCTTGGGACTAGCGGGCCCCTACGAGCAGTACTTC
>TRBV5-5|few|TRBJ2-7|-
CASSLFRDEQYF
TGTGCCAGCAGCTTGTTCAGGGACGAGCAGTACTTC
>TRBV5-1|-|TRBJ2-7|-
CASSQSEPYYEQYF
TGCGCCAGCAGCCAGTCAGAGCCTTATTACGAGCAGTACTTC
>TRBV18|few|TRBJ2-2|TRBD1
CASSPSGQRPGELFF
TGTGCCAGCTCACCGTCGGGACAGAGGCCCGGGGAGCTGTTTTTT
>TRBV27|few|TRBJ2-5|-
CASTSFRGGETQYF
TGTGCCAGCACCTCGTTCAGGGGTGGGGAGACCCAGTACTTC
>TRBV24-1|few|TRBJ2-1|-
CATSGGDEQFF
TGTGCCACCAGTGGAGGGGATGAGCAGTTCTTC
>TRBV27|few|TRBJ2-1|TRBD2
CASSLRAGALGEQFF
TGTGCCAGCAGTTTAAGAGCGGGGGCCTTGGGTGAGCAGTTCTTC
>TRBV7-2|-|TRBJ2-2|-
CASRDDRLRTGELFF
TGTGCCAGCAGGGACGACAGGCTGAGGACCGGGGAGCTGTTTTTT
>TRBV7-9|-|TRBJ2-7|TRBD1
CASSSEPDRGVDEQYF
TGTGCCAGCAGCTCAGAACCCGACAGGGGCGTCGACGAGCAGTACTTC
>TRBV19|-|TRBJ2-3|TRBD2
CASSSRGSAGVRTDTQYF
TGTGCCAGTAGTAGTAGGGGGTCAGCGGGAGTAAGGACAGATACGCAGTATTTT
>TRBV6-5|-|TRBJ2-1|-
CASSLLGQRVTEQFF
TGTGCCAGCAGTTTACTGGGACAACGGGTGACTGAGCAGTTCTTC
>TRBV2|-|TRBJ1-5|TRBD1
CASSGGTGPPQPQHF
TGTGCCAGCAGTGGCGGGACAGGACCCCCTCAGCCCCAGCATTTT
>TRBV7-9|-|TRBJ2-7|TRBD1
CASSLTTGDSEQYF
TGTGCCAGCAGCTTAACGACCGGGGACAGCGAGCAGTACTTC
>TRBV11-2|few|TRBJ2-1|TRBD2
CASSLALAIGRKNEQFF
TGTGCCAGCAGCTTAGCACTAGCGATAGGTCGGAAGAATGAGCAGTTCTTC
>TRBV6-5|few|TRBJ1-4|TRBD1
CASSHRLRTGSEKLFF
TGTGCCAGCAGTCACCGTCTTAGGACAGGGTCTGAAAAACTGTTTTTT
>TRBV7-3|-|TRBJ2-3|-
CASSPVIGGDTQYF
TGTGCCAGCAGCCCGGTCATTGGGGGAGATACGCAGTATTTT
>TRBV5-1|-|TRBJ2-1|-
CASSLILSASYNEQFF
TGCGCCAGCAGCTTGATTCTGAGCGCATCCTACAATGAGCAGTTCTTC
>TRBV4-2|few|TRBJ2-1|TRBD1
CASSQFGQGREQFF
TGTGCCAGCAGCCAGTTTGGACAGGGGCGTGAGCAGTTCTTC
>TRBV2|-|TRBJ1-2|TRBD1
CASSRKGQLYGYTF
TGTGCCAGCAGTCGAAAGGGACAGCTCTATGGCTACACCTTC